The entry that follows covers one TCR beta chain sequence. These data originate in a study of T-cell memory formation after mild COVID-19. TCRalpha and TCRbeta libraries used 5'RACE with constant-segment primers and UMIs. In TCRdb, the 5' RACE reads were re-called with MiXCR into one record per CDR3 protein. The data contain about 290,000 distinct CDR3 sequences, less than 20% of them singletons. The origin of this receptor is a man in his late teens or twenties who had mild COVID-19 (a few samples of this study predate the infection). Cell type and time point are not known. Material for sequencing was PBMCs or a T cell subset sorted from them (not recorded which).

The CDR3 DNA sequence: TGCGCCAGCAGCTCCCAGGGGGAAGCTTCACCCCTCCACTTT. It codes for CASSSQGEASPLHF. The chain is built from TRBV5-1 and TRBJ1-6, with 7 bases that match TRBD1. V lost 3 bases and J lost 9; bases outside the gene matches: 6. Germline V CDR1 and CDR2: SGHRS, YFSETQ. This CDR3 has 14 residues.